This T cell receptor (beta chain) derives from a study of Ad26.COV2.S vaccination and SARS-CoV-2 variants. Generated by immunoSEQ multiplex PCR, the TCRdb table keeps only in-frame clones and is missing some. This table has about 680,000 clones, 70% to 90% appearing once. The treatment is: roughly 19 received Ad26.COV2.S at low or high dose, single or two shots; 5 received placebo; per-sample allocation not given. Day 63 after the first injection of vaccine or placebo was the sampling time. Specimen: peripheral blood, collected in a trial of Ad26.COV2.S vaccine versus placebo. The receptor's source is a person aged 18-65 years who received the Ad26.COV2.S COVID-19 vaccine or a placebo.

The CDR3 protein is CASGRDREDQPQHF. As DNA, the CDR3 is TGTGCCAGCGGCCGGGACAGGGAGGATCAGCCCCAGCATTTT. This chain connects TRBV2 to TRBJ1-5, with 9 bases matching TRBD1. The CDR3 is made up of 14 amino acids. Germline V lookup: CDR1 SNHLY, CDR2 FYNNEI. V was pared by 8 bases and J by 5 bases, with 7 bases of the junction left unmatched.